This entry lists 32 T cell receptor beta chains sequenced from one sample in a study of shared clonotypes between healthy human individuals. Clones were read by immunoSEQ multiplex PCR, and TCRdb kept only the in-frame ones, dropping some. This sample has some 1.4 million clones; 95% to 97% occur once, and the top ten carry 0.95% to 1.5%. What was sequenced was naive CD4+ T cells sorted from blood. Subset reported: CD45RA+ positively selected. These receptors were collected from a young man in good health.

The chain employs TRBV5-4 and TRBJ1-1; 7 nucleotides agree with TRBD1. Germline CDR1 SGHNT, CDR2 YYREEE (reference sequence). The ends lost 3 bases at V and 2 bases at J; junction bases unmatched: 7. CDR3 length equals 15 residues. The CDR3 DNA follows: TGTGCCAGCAGCTCTAGGGGACAGCTTAACACTGAAGCTTTCTTT. This encodes CASSSRGQLNTEAFF.

V usage is TRBV9 and J usage is TRBJ1-2; D not certain. The germline V gene has CDR1 SGDLS and CDR2 YYNGEE. CDR3 length: 13 residues. V gave up 7 bases and J gave up 4 bases, with 14 bases separating them. The CDR3 region has the DNA TGTGCCAGCCGAGACCAGACCGGCTATGGCTACACCTTC. Protein product: CASRDQTGYGYTF. Full variable domain (rest looked up from reference TRBV9 and TRBJ1-2): DSGVTQTPKHLITATGQRVTLRCSPRSGDLSVYWYQQSLDQGLQFLIQYYNGEERAKGNILERFSAQQFPDLHSELNLSSLELGDSALYFCASRDQTGYGYTFGSGTRLTVV.

The chain combines TRBV5-1 with TRBJ2-1, with TRBD1 identical over 7 bases. The CDR3 runs 15 residues. From germline, CDR1 is SGHRS and CDR2 YFSETQ. After removal of 4 bases from V and 4 bases from J, the junction contained 8 bases not matched to a gene. The CDR3 loop reads CASSTGQVLYNEQFF. CDR3 nucleotide sequence: TGCGCCAGCAGCACCGGACAGGTTCTATACAATGAGCAGTTCTTC.

The CDR3 sequence is CASSPWTGANEQFF. In DNA form, the CDR3 reads TGTGCCAGCAGTCCCTGGACAGGGGCCAATGAGCAGTTCTTC. The chain is built from TRBV28 and TRBJ2-1, with 9 bases fitting TRBD1. The CDR3 runs 14 residues. V was pared by 5 bases and J by 6 bases, with 5 bases of the junction left unmatched. Per the germline V gene, CDR1 is MDHEN and CDR2 is SYDVKM.

The chain is built from TRBV11-2 and TRBJ2-7; TRBD2 matches at 8 bases. The V gene's germline CDR1 is SGHAT and CDR2 FQNNGV. The CDR3 spans 16 residues. The V gene end was trimmed by 5 bases and the J gene end by 1 base; junction bases not matched to a gene: 10. The CDR3 protein is CASSAQVAGGSYEQYF. The CDR3 region has the DNA TGTGCCAGCAGCGCCCAAGTCGCGGGAGGTTCCTACGAGCAGTACTTC.

Concerning this clone itself: At the DNA level, this CDR3 is encoded by other sequences in the same sample as well. The chain employs TRBV29-1 and TRBJ2-7; D remains ambiguous. Germline V lookup: CDR1 SQVTM, CDR2 ANQGSEA. Trimming shortened V by 6 bases and J by 2 bases, and 8 bases separated the two germline ends. The CDR3 length is 11 residues. For the CDR3, the DNA is TGCAGCGTCTCCGGTCCCTACGAGCAGTACTTC. The encoded protein is CSVSGPYEQYF.

This chain connects TRBV28 to TRBJ1-1; 7 nucleotides align to TRBD1. The CDR3 consists of 15 residues. J was trimmed by 5 bases and V by 5 bases; bases with no gene match: 11. Germline CDR1 MDHEN, CDR2 SYDVKM. The CDR3 sequence is CASSPGTAEETEAFF. The CDR3 DNA reads as TGTGCCAGCAGTCCCGGGACAGCGGAGGAGACTGAAGCTTTCTTT. Full variable domain (outside the CDR3, taken from reference TRBV28 and TRBJ1-1): DVKVTQSSRYLVKRTGEKVFLECVQDMDHENMFWYRQDPGLGLRLIYFSYDVKMKEKGDIPEGYSVSREKKERFSLILESASTNQTSMYLCASSPGTAEETEAFFGQGTRLTVV.

V is TRBV7-3 and J is TRBJ2-3; a possible D gene is TRBD2 (5 bases). Germline V gene lookup returns CDR1 SGHTA and CDR2 FQGTGA. The CDR3 is 14 amino acids. V gave up 5 bases and J gave up 8 bases, with 17 bases separating them. The CDR3 spells CASSQDPSAGTQYF. The CDR3, as DNA: TGTGCCAGCAGCCAAGACCCCTCCGCGGGTACGCAGTATTTT.

This chain joins TRBV2 and TRBJ2-7; a weak D match, TRBD2 (5 bases). V lost 4 bases and J 2 bases, leaving 15 bases between the germline ends. Germline V gives CDR1 SNHLY, CDR2 FYNNEI. This CDR3 is 15 amino acids long. CDR3 bases: TGTGCCAGCAGTGTGACGCGGGCCCCAACCTACGAGCAGTACTTC. Encoded protein: CASSVTRAPTYEQYF.

The chain employs TRBV30 and TRBJ1-2; D not resolved. The V end was cut by 4 bases, the J end by 5 bases, with 8 bases between. Germline V gene sequence: CDR1 GTSNPN, CDR2 SVGIG (reference sequence). This CDR3 region has 11 residues. CDR3 nucleotide sequence: TGTGCCTGGATGGGAACATATGGCTACACCTTC. Translated: CAWMGTYGYTF.

This clone was seen just once. The chain employs TRBV5-1 and TRBJ2-6; D is ambiguous. The CDR3 loop spans 17 amino acids. The V end was cut by 0 bases, the J end by 7 bases, with 17 bases between. Germline V gene data show CDR1 as SGHRS and CDR2 as YFSETQ. The CDR3 bases are TGCGCCAGCAGCTTGGACGTACCCCACCTTGGAGCCAACGTCCTGACTTTC. Protein sequence: CASSLDVPHLGANVLTF.

CDR3 loop: CASSFSGGTYEQYF. The CDR3 nucleotides read TGTGCCAGCAGTTTCTCGGGAGGCACCTACGAGCAGTACTTC. The chain couples TRBV27 to TRBJ2-7, with 7 bases matching TRBD2. Germline V lookup: CDR1 MNHEY, CDR2 SMNVEV (reference sequence). V was pared by 3 bases and J by 2 bases, with 4 bases of the junction left unmatched. The length of the CDR3 is 14 residues.

This rearrangement joins TRBV7-2 to TRBJ2-7; D call uncertain. This CDR3 comprises 14 residues. Germline CDR1 and CDR2: SGHTA and FQGNSA. The V gene lost 1 base and the J gene lost 7 bases, with 14 bases spanning the gap. DNA of the CDR3: TGTGCCAGCAGCTTAGGCCACAGTCTGGGGGAGCAGTACTTC. This encodes CASSLGHSLGEQYF.

The rearrangement joins TRBV10-2 to TRBJ2-5; D is uncertain. The CDR3 spans 11 residues. The germline CDR1 and CDR2 sequences are WSHSY and SAAADI. Trimming took 2 bases from V and 5 from J, leaving 3 bases between them. The CDR3 spells CASSEIETQYF. CDR3 sequence (DNA): TGCGCCAGCAGTGAGATTGAGACCCAGTACTTC.

The chain combines TRBV7-2 with TRBJ2-7; D is undetermined. The CDR3 extends over 13 amino acids. V lost 5 bases and J lost 2, with 10 bases in between. Germline V gene data show CDR1 as SGHTA and CDR2 as FQGNSA. CDR3 sequence (DNA): TGTGCCAGCAGCGACTTTACAACCTACGAGCAGTACTTC. It translates to CASSDFTTYEQYF.

CDR3 sequence (DNA): TGTGCCAGCAGTTTCCAGGACAGGGCGGACACTGAAGCTTTCTTT. Translating gives CASSFQDRADTEAFF. The V gene is TRBV27, the J gene TRBJ1-1, with 8 bases that match TRBD1. Per the germline V gene, CDR1 is MNHEY and CDR2 is SMNVEV (reference sequence). CDR3 size: 15 residues. V lost 3 bases, J lost 3 bases, and 6 bases stayed unmatched.

On this clone itself: The same CDR3 can be traced to other DNA sequences in this sample. The chain links TRBV19 to TRBJ2-7; D might be TRBD2 (6 bases). Germline V gene sequence: CDR1 LNHDA, CDR2 SQIVND (reference sequence). The CDR3 is 14 residues long. V shed 3 bases and J shed 1 base, with 10 bases lying between them. The chain's CDR3 is CASSMSAGSYEQYF. The DNA for the CDR3 is TGTGCCAGTAGTATGTCAGCGGGTTCCTACGAGCAGTACTTC. Complete variable domain (other parts from reference TRBV19 and TRBJ2-7): DGGITQSPKYLFRKEGQNVTLSCEQNLNHDAMYWYRQDPGQGLRLIYYSQIVNDFQKGDIAEGYSVSREKKESFPLTVTSAQKNPTAFYLCASSMSAGSYEQYFGPGTRLTVT.

This chain joins TRBV19 and TRBJ2-5; D is unresolved. Trimming left V 5 bases short and J 0 bases short, with 7 bases between. Germline assignment: CDR1 LNHDA and CDR2 SQIVND (reference sequence). CDR3 size: 13 residues. CDR3 sequence: CASSQRYQETQYF. The CDR3 region has the DNA TGTGCCAGTAGTCAACGGTACCAAGAGACCCAGTACTTC.

This clone has just one count. The V and J genes are TRBV5-1 and TRBJ2-7; a possible D gene is TRBD1 (5 bases). Trimming took 0 bases from V and 1 from J, leaving 23 bases between them. Germline CDR1 and CDR2: SGHRS and YFSETQ. This CDR3 contains 19 residues. CDR3 protein: CASSLAGRVSRTSSYEQYF. For the CDR3, the DNA is TGCGCCAGCAGCTTGGCGGGCAGGGTCTCTCGTACCTCATCCTACGAGCAGTACTTC.

The chain has TRBV9 and TRBJ1-2, with D unclear. CDR1 SGDLS and CDR2 YYNGEE come from the germline V gene. The CDR3 spans 13 residues. V lost 2 bases to trimming and J lost 7 bases, with 12 bases between them. The CDR3 DNA reads as TGTGCCAGCAGCGTGGCCGACAACCTTGGCTACACCTTC. Protein sequence: CASSVADNLGYTF.

The chain carries TRBV6-1 and TRBJ2-1; perhaps D is TRBD1 or TRBD2 (5 bases each). This CDR3 spans 11 amino acids. The V and J ends lost 4 bases and 12 bases respectively, with 10 bases between them. Germline CDR1 and CDR2: MNHNS and SASEGT. The DNA for the CDR3 is TGTGCCAGCAGTGGGGGGAGTAGGCAGTTCTTC. Translation gives CASSGGSRQFF.

This clone was found once. J is TRBJ2-2 and V is TRBV28; 12 bases align to TRBD2. CDR1 is MDHEN and CDR2 is SYDVKM in the germline V gene. The CDR3 is made up of 18 amino acids. The junction had 11 bases not matched to a gene; V was cut back by 7 bases and J by 2 bases. The CDR3 DNA reads as TGTGCCAGCAAGACTAGCGGGAGTAGCGCGGGAAACACCGGGGAGCTGTTTTTT. This translates into CASKTSGSSAGNTGELFF.

CDR3 nucleotide sequence: TGTGCCAGCAGCTTAAGGGTTATGGAAGAGACCCAGTACTTC. Amino acids: CASSLRVMEETQYF. The chain links TRBV7-6 to TRBJ2-5; D ambiguous. The ends were cut back, 2 bases at V and 3 bases at J, with 10 bases in the middle. Germline V gene lookup returns CDR1 SGHVS and CDR2 FNYEAQ. This CDR3 has 14 amino acids.

The chain recombines TRBV6-5 with TRBJ1-2; D uncertain. Trimming cost V 2 bases and J 4 bases, with 11 bases left between them. Germline CDR1 and CDR2: MNHEY and SVGAGI. CDR3 size: 14 residues. The CDR3 DNA follows: TGTGCCAGCAGTTACGCATCCTTACCCTATGGCTACACCTTC. Translating gives CASSYASLPYGYTF.

The chain recombines TRBV7-9 with TRBJ2-6; D gene uncertain. Germline CDR1 and CDR2: SEHNR and FQNEAQ (reference sequence). V lost 3 bases and J lost 0, with 15 bases in between. This CDR3 is built from 18 residues. The CDR3 DNA reads as TGTGCCAGCAGCTTCTCCCCCGCGGTCAGCTCTGGGGCCAACGTCCTGACTTTC. It specifies CASSFSPAVSSGANVLTF.

The V gene is TRBV13, the J gene TRBJ2-3; D gene uncertain. This CDR3 has 13 residues. The germline gives CDR1 PRHDT, CDR2 FYEKMQ (reference sequence). V was pared by 7 bases and J by 2 bases, with 10 bases between. The CDR3 loop reads CASIRSITDTQYF. In DNA, the CDR3 is TGTGCCAGCATCCGTAGTATCACAGATACGCAGTATTTT.

V usage is TRBV6-5 and J usage is TRBJ1-1, with D hard to call. The germline V gene has CDR1 MNHEY and CDR2 SVGAGI. This CDR3 has 13 amino acids. Trimming pared 8 bases from V and 2 bases from J, leaving 12 bases between. In DNA, the CDR3 is TGTGCCAGCCTCGCAGGAGTTAACACTGAAGCTTTCTTT. Translated, it gives CASLAGVNTEAFF.

The chain links TRBV5-1 to TRBJ2-5, with 7 bases matching TRBD2. The ends lost 5 bases at V and 5 bases at J; junction bases unmatched: 3. The germline CDR1 and CDR2 sequences are SGHRS and YFSETQ. The CDR3 spans 12 residues. The DNA for the CDR3 is TGCGCCAGCAGGGACGGGAGGGAGACCCAGTACTTC. It translates to CASRDGRETQYF.

The chain employs TRBV5-1 and TRBJ1-1; 7 nucleotides line up with TRBD1. Trimming at V came to 3 bases and at J to 6 bases, leaving 5 bases not matched to a gene. The CDR3 length is 13 residues. Looked up from germline, CDR1 is SGHRS and CDR2 is YFSETQ. CDR3 coding DNA: TGCGCCAGCAGCTATATCGACAGGGCTGAAGCTTTCTTT. It encodes CASSYIDRAEAFF.

The chain couples TRBV10-3 to TRBJ2-7; D call uncertain. The CDR3 contains 12 residues. Germline-derived CDR1 and CDR2 are ENHRY and SYGVKD. V was cut by 9 bases and J by 3 bases, with 12 bases left in between. The CDR3, as DNA: TGTGCCATAGCACCGTTGGGCTACGAGCAGTACTTC. Translating it yields CAIAPLGYEQYF.

This clone has only one observation. Additional DNA sequences in this sample encode the identical CDR3. Written as DNA, the CDR3 is TGTGCCAGCTCACCACAGGTCAACACCGGGGAGCTGTTTTTT. Protein product: CASSPQVNTGELFF. The chain links TRBV18 to TRBJ2-2; D is uncertain. V gave up 1 base and J gave up 2 bases, with 5 bases separating them. CDR1 and CDR2 from the germline V gene are KGHSH and LQKENI. The CDR3 runs 14 residues.

The CDR3 nucleotides are TGCAGCGTAGAGGACGGGGACAGTCCCTACGAGCAGTACTTC. As protein: CSVEDGDSPYEQYF. This sequence joins TRBV29-1 and TRBJ2-7, with TRBD1 matching over 7 bases. CDR3 length: 14 amino acids. J gave up 2 bases and V 6 bases, and 10 bases lay outside the gene matches. Germline V lookup: CDR1 SQVTM, CDR2 ANQGSEA.